This TCR beta chain was captured by sequencing in a study of T cells in Graves' hyperthyroidism and ophthalmopathy (dated by TCRdb to between 2018 and 2020). Regarding the research as a whole: A discovery cohort of roughly 100 patients, approximately 45 with Graves' ophthalmopathy and 55 to 65 with stable Graves' hyperthyroidism, was used to find distinguishing TCR V-J signatures. Prospective prediction of ophthalmopathy was tested in an independent validation cohort of fewer than 20 hyperthyroidism patients and some 17 patients who later progressed to ophthalmopathy. The approximately 100 discovery patients were divided at random into training and test sets in a 7:3 ratio. The study also compared thyroid tissue and blood T-cell repertoires from over 5 Graves' hyperthyroidism patients. Following sampling, methimazole starting at 30 mg daily was given to hyperthyroidism patients, and high-dose intravenous methylprednisolone was given to ophthalmopathy patients. TCR Vbeta CDR3 sequencing of roughly 140 peripheral blood samples (under 45 ophthalmopathy, about 75 hyperthyroidism and approximately 17 progressor patients) is reported in the paper.

The TCR beta CDR3 regions were amplified from RNA transcripts. For the first round of RT-PCR on the TCR CDR3, the HTBI primer set was used together with the Qiagen OneStep RT-PCR kit. A second multiplex PCR round built the libraries, followed by size selection and purification. Paired-end sequencing of the libraries was performed with 100 bp reads on an Illumina HiSeq2000. The paper's data handling went like this. SOAPnuke was used to process the raw data, throwing out any read that contained adapters or uncalled bases, had a mean Phred below 15, or lacked an exact constant-primer or identifier match. COPE v1.2.5 was used to merge the high-quality paired reads, and each unique nucleotide sequence was defined as a clonotype. MiTCR v1.1 was used to align clonotypes to the IMGT TRBV, TRBD and TRBJ reference segments. Only V-J combinations with frequency above 0.0001, covering about 99% of repertoires, were analysed. A TCS score was defined as the ratio of F50 (clonal expansion) to E x V (chaos), with BLOSUM62-based TCRdist applied between CDR3 peptides within each V-J. Welch's t-statistics and random forest reduced 514 V-J features to 10 to 15, which were used in a naive Bayes classifier (R e1071). TCRdb itself trimmed the public reads at Q25 with fastp, ran MiXCR and retained productive beta chains. Merged by CDR3 protein, the rows form single entries marked with the most common genes and DNA. Clone size and V and J calls follow TCRdb, not the original study. Across this sample there are approximately 560,000 distinct CDR3 sequences, with 46% seen only once. The top ten constitute about 7.8% of the sample.

V loses 5 bases at its end and J loses 0 bases; junction bases beyond the gene matches: 2. The CDR3 contains 15 residues, cysteine and phenylalanine counted. The only DNA kept is the CDR3, 45 bases in frame from the first base. CDR1 and CDR2 were assigned from the germline V gene (reference sequence) as DFQATT and SNEGSKA. Stable Graves' hyperthyroidism was defined as no progression to ophthalmopathy during 18 months of follow-up. Hyperthyroidism patients were aged 18 to 65 years and newly diagnosed, with disease duration of less than 2 months. The study excluded patients with uncontrolled infections, other autoimmune diseases, pregnancy or lactation. Diagnoses were based on clinical symptoms, serum thyroxine and TRAb, thyroid ultrasound and orbital computed tomography. Total RNA was extracted using Trizol reagent, and RNA quality was assessed on an Agilent 2100 Bioanalyzer. Summary of the overall study and its limitations: In validation, the model predicted progression to ophthalmopathy a median of roughly six months before onset, with around 70% sensitivity and just under 75% specificity. A 13 V-J signature model separated ophthalmopathy from stable hyperthyroidism, with approximately 86% sensitivity and just under 84% specificity in cross-validation and 80%/75% in testing. Sample size was not statistically predetermined, and blinding of investigators to group allocation was not performed. Blood samples also contained most of the expanded thyroid clonotypes (frequency above 0.001), which suggests that blood repertoires may reflect thyroid immune responses.

This clonotype was counted only a few times. Its antigen remains undetermined. Per-nucleotide qualities are absent, and no much larger clonotype sits a single base away. In this chain, TRBV20-1 is recombined with TRBJ2-7, with TRBD2 identical over 15 junction bases. The TCR comes from a woman aged 18 to 35 with Graves' hyperthyroidism. Donor details come from another sample of the same person, matched by shared clones. Sequencing input: peripheral blood or thyroid tissue (not recorded which). The DNA sequence reads TGCAGTGCTGGACTAGCGGGAGGGCCCTCCTACGAGCAGTACTTC. This translates into CSAGLAGGPSYEQYF.